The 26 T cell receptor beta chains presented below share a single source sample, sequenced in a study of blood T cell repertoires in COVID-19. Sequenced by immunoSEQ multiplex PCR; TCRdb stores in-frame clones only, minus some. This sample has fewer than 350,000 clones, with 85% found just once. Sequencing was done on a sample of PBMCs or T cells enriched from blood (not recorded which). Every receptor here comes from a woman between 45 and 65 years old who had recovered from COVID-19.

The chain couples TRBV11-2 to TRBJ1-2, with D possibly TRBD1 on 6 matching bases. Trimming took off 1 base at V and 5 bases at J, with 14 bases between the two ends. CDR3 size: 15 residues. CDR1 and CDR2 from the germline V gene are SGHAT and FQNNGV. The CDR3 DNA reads TGTGCCAGCAGCTTAGGAGCGGGGGGCAATTATGGCTACACCTTC. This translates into CASSLGAGGNYGYTF.

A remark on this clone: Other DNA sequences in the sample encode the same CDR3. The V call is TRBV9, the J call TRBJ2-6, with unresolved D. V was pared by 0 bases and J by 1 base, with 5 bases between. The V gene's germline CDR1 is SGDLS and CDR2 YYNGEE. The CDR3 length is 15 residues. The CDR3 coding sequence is TGTGCCAGCAGCGTAGGTCAATCTGGGGCCAACGTCCTGACTTTC. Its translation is CASSVGQSGANVLTF.

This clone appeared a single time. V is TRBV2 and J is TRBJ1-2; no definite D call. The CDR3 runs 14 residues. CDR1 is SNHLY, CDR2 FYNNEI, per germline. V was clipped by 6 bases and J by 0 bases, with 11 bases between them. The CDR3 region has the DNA TGTGCCAGCAGGACGACACACGCTAACTATGGCTACACCTTC. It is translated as CASRTTHANYGYTF.

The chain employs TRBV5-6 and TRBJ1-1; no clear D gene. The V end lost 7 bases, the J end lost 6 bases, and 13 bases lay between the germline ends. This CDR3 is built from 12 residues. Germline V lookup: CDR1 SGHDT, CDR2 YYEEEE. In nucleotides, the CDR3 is TGTGCCAGCTCCGGGGAGAGGGCTGAAGCTTTCTTT. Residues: CASSGERAEAFF. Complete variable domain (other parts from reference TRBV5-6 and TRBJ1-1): DAGVTQSPTHLIKTRGQQVTLRCSPKSGHDTVSWYQQALGQGPQFIFQYYEEEERQRGNFPDRFSGHQFPNYSSELNVNALLLGDSALYLCASSGERAEAFFGQGTRLTVV.

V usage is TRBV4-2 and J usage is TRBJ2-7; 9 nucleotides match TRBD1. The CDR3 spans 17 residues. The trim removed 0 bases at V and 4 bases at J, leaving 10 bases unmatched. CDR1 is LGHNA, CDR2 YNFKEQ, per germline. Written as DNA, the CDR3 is TGTGCCAGCAGCCAAGATCTGGGACAGGGAATAAGATACGAGCAGTACTTC. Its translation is CASSQDLGQGIRYEQYF.

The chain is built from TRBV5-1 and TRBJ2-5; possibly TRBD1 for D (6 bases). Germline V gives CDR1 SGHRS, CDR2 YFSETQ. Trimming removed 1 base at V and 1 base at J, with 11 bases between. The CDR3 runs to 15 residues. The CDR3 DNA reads TGCGCCAGCAGCTTGTCCGGACAGTCCCAAGAGACCCAGTACTTC. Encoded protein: CASSLSGQSQETQYF.

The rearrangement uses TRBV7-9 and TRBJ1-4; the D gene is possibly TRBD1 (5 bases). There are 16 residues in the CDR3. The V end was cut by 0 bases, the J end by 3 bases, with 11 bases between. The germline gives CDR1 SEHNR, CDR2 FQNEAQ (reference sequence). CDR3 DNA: TGTGCCAGCAGCTTAGCAGGGGCGGCTGCTAATGAAAAACTGTTTTTT. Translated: CASSLAGAAANEKLFF.

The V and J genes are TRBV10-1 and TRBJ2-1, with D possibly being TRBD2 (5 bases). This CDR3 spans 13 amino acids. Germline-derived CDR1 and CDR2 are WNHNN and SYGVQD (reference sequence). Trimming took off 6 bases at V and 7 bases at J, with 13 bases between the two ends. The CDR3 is CASSPGGGNEQFF. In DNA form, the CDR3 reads TGCGCCAGCAGCCCAGGCGGAGGAAATGAGCAGTTCTTC.

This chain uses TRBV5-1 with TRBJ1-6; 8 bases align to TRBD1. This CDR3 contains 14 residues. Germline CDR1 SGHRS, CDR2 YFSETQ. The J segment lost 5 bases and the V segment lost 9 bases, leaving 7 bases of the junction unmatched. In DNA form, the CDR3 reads TGCGCCACCCCACCGGACAGGGATAATTCACCCCTCCACTTT. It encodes CATPPDRDNSPLHF.

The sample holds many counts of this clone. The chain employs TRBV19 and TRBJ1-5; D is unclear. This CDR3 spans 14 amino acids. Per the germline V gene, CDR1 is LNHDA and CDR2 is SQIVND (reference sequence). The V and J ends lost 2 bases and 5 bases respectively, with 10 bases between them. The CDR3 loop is CASSIRGPDQPQHF. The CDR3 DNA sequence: TGTGCCAGTAGTATACGAGGGCCGGATCAGCCCCAGCATTTT. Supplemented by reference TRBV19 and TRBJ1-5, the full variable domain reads DGGITQSPKYLFRKEGQNVTLSCEQNLNHDAMYWYRQDPGQGLRLIYYSQIVNDFQKGDIAEGYSVSREKKESFPLTVTSAQKNPTAFYLCASSIRGPDQPQHFGDGTRLSIL.

CDR3 amino acids: CASSPWELNSPLHF. The CDR3 coding sequence is TGTGCCAGCAGCCCCTGGGAGTTAAATTCACCCCTCCACTTT. The genes are TRBV7-9 and TRBJ1-6; no reliable D call. Per germline, CDR1 SEHNR and CDR2 FQNEAQ (reference sequence). This CDR3 is 14 amino acids long. V gave up 5 bases and J gave up 7 bases, with 12 bases separating them.

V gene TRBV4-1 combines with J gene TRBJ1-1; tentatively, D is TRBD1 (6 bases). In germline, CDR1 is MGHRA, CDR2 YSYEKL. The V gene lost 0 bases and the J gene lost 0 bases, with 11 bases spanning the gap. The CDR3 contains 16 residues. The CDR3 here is CASSQDNRAVNTEAFF. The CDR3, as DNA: TGCGCCAGCAGCCAAGATAACAGGGCTGTGAACACTGAAGCTTTCTTT.

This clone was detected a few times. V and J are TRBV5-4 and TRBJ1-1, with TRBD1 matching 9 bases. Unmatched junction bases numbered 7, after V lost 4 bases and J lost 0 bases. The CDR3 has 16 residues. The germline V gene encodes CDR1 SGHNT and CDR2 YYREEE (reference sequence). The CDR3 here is CASSLGQGLVNTEAFF. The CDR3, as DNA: TGTGCCAGCAGCCTAGGACAGGGGTTGGTGAACACTGAAGCTTTCTTT.

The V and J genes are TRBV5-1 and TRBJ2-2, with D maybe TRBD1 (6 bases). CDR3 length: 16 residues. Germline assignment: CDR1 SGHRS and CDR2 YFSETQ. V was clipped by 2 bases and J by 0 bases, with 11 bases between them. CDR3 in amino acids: CASSFGDTTNTGELFF. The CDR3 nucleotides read TGCGCCAGCAGCTTTGGGGACACAACGAACACCGGGGAGCTGTTTTTT.

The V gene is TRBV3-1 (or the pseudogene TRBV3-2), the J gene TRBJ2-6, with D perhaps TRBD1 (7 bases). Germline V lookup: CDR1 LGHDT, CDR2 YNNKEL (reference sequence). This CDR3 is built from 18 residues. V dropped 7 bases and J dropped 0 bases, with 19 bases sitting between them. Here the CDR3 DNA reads TGTGCCAGCAACCCAGGGGGGACACCTGTCTCTGGGGCCAACGTCCTGACTTTC. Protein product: CASNPGGTPVSGANVLTF.

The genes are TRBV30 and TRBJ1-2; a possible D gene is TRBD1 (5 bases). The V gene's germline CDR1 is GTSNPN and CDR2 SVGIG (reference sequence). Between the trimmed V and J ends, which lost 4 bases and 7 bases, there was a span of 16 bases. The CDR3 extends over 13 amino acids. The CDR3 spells CAWILPGVSGYTF. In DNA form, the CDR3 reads TGTGCCTGGATTCTCCCGGGGGTGAGTGGCTACACCTTC. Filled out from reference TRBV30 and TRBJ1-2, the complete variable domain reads SQTIHQWPATLVQPVGSPLSLECTVEGTSNPNLYWYRQAAGRGLQLLFYSVGIGQISSEVPQNLSASRPQDRQFILSSKKLLLSDSGFYLCAWILPGVSGYTFGSGTRLTVV.

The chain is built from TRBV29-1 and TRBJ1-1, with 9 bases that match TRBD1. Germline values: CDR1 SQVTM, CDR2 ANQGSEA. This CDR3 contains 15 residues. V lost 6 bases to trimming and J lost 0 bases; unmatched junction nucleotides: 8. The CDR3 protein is CSVRQGVFMNTEAFF. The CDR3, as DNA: TGCAGCGTGCGACAGGGGGTTTTTATGAACACTGAAGCTTTCTTT. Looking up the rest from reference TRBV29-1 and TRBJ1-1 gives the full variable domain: SAVISQKPSRDICQRGTSLTIQCQVDSQVTMMFWYRQQPGQSLTLIATANQGSEATYESGFVIDKFPISRPNLTFSTLTVSNMSPEDSSIYLCSVRQGVFMNTEAFFGQGTRLTVV.

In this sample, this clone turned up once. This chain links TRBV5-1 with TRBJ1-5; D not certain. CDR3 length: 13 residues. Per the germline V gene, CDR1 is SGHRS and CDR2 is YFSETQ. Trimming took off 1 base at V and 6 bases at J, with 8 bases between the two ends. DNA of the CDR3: TGCGCCAGCAGCTTGAGAGAGGGTCAGCCCCAGCATTTT. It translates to CASSLREGQPQHF.

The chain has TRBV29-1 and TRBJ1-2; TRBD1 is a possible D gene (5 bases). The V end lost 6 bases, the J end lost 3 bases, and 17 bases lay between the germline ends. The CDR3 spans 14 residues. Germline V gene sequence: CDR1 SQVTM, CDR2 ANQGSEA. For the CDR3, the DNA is TGCAGCGTCACCGGGACTCCCCCATACTATGGCTACACCTTC. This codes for CSVTGTPPYYGYTF.

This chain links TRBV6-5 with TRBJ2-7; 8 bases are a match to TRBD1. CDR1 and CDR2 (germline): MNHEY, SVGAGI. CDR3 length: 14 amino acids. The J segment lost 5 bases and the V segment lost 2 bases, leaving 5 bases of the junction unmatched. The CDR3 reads CASSYSGQGDEQYF. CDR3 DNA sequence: TGTGCCAGCAGTTACAGCGGACAGGGTGACGAGCAGTACTTC.

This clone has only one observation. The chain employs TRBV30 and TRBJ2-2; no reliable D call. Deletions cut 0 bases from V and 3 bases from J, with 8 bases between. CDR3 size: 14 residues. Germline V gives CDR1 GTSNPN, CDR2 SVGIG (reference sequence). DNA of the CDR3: TGTGCCTGGAGTGTAATACTCGACACCGGGGAGCTGTTTTTT. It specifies CAWSVILDTGELFF.

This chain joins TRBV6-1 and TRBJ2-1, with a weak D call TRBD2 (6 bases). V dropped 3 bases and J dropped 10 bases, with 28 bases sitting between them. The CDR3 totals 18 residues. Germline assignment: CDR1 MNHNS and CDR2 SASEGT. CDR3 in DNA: TGTGCCAGCAGTGAGAGCTTAAACCGGGACTTGCAAGAGGGGGAGCAGTTCTTC. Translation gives CASSESLNRDLQEGEQFF.

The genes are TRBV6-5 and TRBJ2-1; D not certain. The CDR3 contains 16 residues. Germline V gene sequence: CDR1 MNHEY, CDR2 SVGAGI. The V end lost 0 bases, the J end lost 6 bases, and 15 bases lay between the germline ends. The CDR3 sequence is CASSYSRPPTGNEQFF. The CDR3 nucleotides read TGTGCCAGCAGTTACTCCCGGCCGCCGACGGGCAATGAGCAGTTCTTC.

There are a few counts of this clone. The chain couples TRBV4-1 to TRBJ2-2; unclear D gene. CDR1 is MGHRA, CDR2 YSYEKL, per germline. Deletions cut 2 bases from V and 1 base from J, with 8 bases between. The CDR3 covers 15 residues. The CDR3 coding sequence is TGCGCCAGCAGCCAACACCGACTGAACACCGGGGAGCTGTTTTTT. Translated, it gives CASSQHRLNTGELFF.

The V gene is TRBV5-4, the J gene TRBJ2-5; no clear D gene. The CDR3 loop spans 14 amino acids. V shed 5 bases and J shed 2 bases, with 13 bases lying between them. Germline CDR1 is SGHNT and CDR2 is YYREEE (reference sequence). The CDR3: CASSLTALQETQYF. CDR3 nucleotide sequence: TGTGCCAGCAGTTTAACCGCGCTTCAAGAGACCCAGTACTTC.

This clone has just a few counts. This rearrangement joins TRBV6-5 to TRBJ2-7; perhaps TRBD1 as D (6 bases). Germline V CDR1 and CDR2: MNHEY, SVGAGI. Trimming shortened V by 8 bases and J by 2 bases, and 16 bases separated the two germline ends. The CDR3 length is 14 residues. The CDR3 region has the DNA TGTGCCAGCTCGGGACACAGGGCAGCCTACGAGCAGTACTTC. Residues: CASSGHRAAYEQYF.